Shown below are 16 T cell receptor beta chains from a single sample sequenced in a study of T cell changes during pregnancy in multiple sclerosis. Repertoires were generated with immunoSEQ multiplex PCR, while TCRdb's copy carries only in-frame clones and drops some. The sample contains 80,000 to 95,000 clones, around 95% of which appear only once. The input for sequencing was peripheral blood, taken in the third trimester of pregnancy. Receptors originate from a female donor in good health, enrolled as a control in a pregnancy study.

The chain employs TRBV19 and TRBJ2-3, with 8 bases fitting TRBD2. Looked up from germline, CDR1 is LNHDA and CDR2 is SQIVND (reference sequence). V shed 4 bases, J shed 2 bases, and the junction held 8 bases outside the gene matches. The CDR3 runs to 16 residues. The CDR3 region is CASSNPRGGSTDTQYF. For the CDR3, the DNA is TGTGCCAGTAGTAACCCTCGGGGGGGGTCCACAGATACGCAGTATTTT.

The V and J genes are TRBV4-1 and TRBJ2-2; 8 bases are a match to TRBD2. From germline, CDR1 is MGHRA and CDR2 YSYEKL. The V segment lost 3 bases and the J segment 4 bases; nucleotides outside the gene matches: 4. This CDR3 has 15 residues. CDR3 in DNA: TGCGCCAGCAGCCATCCCGGGACTAGCACCGGGGAGCTGTTTTTT. Residues: CASSHPGTSTGELFF.

This chain links TRBV19 with TRBJ1-5; D uncertain. Looked up from germline, CDR1 is LNHDA and CDR2 is SQIVND (reference sequence). Deletions cut 11 bases from V and 0 bases from J, with 14 bases between. The CDR3 is 14 residues long. In DNA, the CDR3 is TGTGCCTCCCAACGGGGTTATAGCAATCAGCCCCAGCATTTT. It is translated as CASQRGYSNQPQHF.

This clone was observed once. This chain links TRBV2 with TRBJ2-2, with TRBD2 as a possible D gene (7 bases). This CDR3 contains 17 residues. Between the trimmed V and J ends, which lost 6 bases and 3 bases, there was a span of 20 bases. Germline V gives CDR1 SNHLY, CDR2 FYNNEI. CDR3 nucleotide sequence: TGTGCCAGCAGCCCTCCCCCAGGGGCGGGGGACACCGGGGAGCTGTTTTTT. This codes for CASSPPPGAGDTGELFF.

This chain connects TRBV5-1 to TRBJ2-7, with 8 bases lining up with TRBD2. Trimming removed 2 bases from V and 7 bases from J; junction bases left unmatched: 5. Per the germline V gene, CDR1 is SGHRS and CDR2 is YFSETQ. The CDR3 totals 13 residues. CDR3 in DNA: TGCGCCAGCAGCTTCGGGGGGGCCAGGGAGCAGTACTTC. Protein sequence: CASSFGGAREQYF.

The rearrangement joins TRBV6-5 to TRBJ2-1, with TRBD1 matching 11 bases. V lost 6 bases to trimming and J lost 5 bases; unmatched junction nucleotides: 6. The CDR3 has 15 amino acids. CDR1 and CDR2 (germline): MNHEY, SVGAGI. The CDR3 sequence: CASRDRGLGNNEQFF. CDR3 nucleotide sequence: TGTGCCAGCAGGGACAGGGGGCTAGGTAACAATGAGCAGTTCTTC.

Details on this clone: Sequence at one end of the junction differs from germline and may be a read error. The chain employs TRBV19 and TRBJ2-1; TRBD2 matches 9 bases. CDR3 length: 13 residues. CDR1 is LNHDA and CDR2 is SQIVND in the germline V gene (reference sequence). The CDR3 spells CASSSGSLNEQFF. In DNA form, the CDR3 reads TGTGCCAGCAGTAGCGGGAGTCTAAATGAGCAGTTCTTC. Drawing the rest from reference TRBV19 and TRBJ2-1, the complete variable domain is DGGITQSPKYLFRKEGQNVTLSCEQNLNHDAMYWYRQDPGQGLRLIYYSQIVNDFQKGDIAEGYSVSREKKESFPLTVTSAQKNPTAFYLCASSSGSLNEQFFGPGTRLTVL.

The chain is built from TRBV6-5 and TRBJ2-7, with 11 positions matching TRBD1. J lost 2 bases, V lost 6 bases, and 6 bases had no gene match. This CDR3 region has 15 residues. Germline CDR1 and CDR2: MNHEY and SVGAGI. CDR3 nucleotides: TGTGCCAGCAGCCTCGGGGGACAGGGGGCCTACGAGCAGTACTTC. Translated, it gives CASSLGGQGAYEQYF.

V usage is TRBV29-1 and J usage is TRBJ2-1; D is unresolved. Germline loops: CDR1 SQVTM, CDR2 ANQGSEA. Trimming removed 3 bases from V and 8 bases from J, with 14 bases in between. CDR3 length: 13 residues. CDR3 loop: CSVDGGPRDEQFF. As DNA, the CDR3 is TGCAGCGTTGACGGCGGCCCCCGTGATGAGCAGTTCTTC.

The chain couples TRBV2 to TRBJ2-3; 8 bases fit TRBD2. CDR1 and CDR2 (germline): SNHLY, FYNNEI. The CDR3 sequence is 14 residues long. V was pared by 11 bases and J by 1 base, with 8 bases of the junction left unmatched. CDR3 DNA: TGTGCCGGAGGATTGACTAGCGGCACAGATACGCAGTATTTT. This sequence encodes CAGGLTSGTDTQYF.

The chain joins TRBV6-4 to TRBJ2-1, with D tentatively TRBD1 (5 bases). CDR1 is MRHNA, CDR2 SNTAGT, per germline. Trimming removed 4 bases at V and 15 bases at J, with 22 bases between. The CDR3 has 14 residues. The CDR3 region has the DNA TGTGCCAGCAGTGGGGCAGACCGCCGTGGGGCCCCGTTCTTC. Translated: CASSGADRRGAPFF.

The chain is built from TRBV15 and TRBJ2-5; 7 positions agree with TRBD2. There are 13 residues in the CDR3. The V segment lost 8 bases and the J segment 5 bases; nucleotides outside the gene matches: 8. Germline CDR1 reads LNHNV; CDR2 reads YYDKDF (reference sequence). CDR3 bases: TGTGCCACCTCAGCGGGACGGCGGGAGACCCAGTACTTC. It codes for CATSAGRRETQYF. The whole variable domain, filled in from reference TRBV15 and TRBJ2-5, reads DAMVIQNPRYQVTQFGKPVTLSCSQTLNHNVMYWYQQKSSQAPKLLFHYYDKDFNNEADTPDNFQSRRPNTSFCFLDIRSPGLGDTAMYLCATSAGRRETQYFGPGTRLLVL.

CDR3 region: CASSPRGPTDTQYF. CDR3 coding DNA: TGCGCCAGCAGTCCGAGGGGGCCCACAGATACGCAGTATTTT. The chain uses TRBV23-1 and TRBJ2-3, with 7 nucleotides matching TRBD1. TRBV23-1 belongs to the ORF category, with a function that is uncertain. With 4 bases clipped from V and 2 bases from J, the junction kept 3 bases outside the gene matches. The CDR3 consists of 14 residues.

This clone was seen a single time. The chain employs TRBV5-4 and TRBJ2-1, with TRBD2 identical over 9 bases. V lost 7 bases and J lost 4; bases outside the gene matches: 9. The CDR3 sequence is 15 residues long. In germline, CDR1 is SGHNT, CDR2 YYREEE (reference sequence). This CDR3 reads CASFNSGRGYNEQFF. CDR3 DNA: TGTGCCAGCTTCAATAGCGGGAGAGGGTACAATGAGCAGTTCTTC.

The V gene is TRBV5-1, the J gene TRBJ2-7; D is perhaps TRBD1 (6 bases). V shed 0 bases and J shed 5 bases, with 12 bases lying between them. The germline V gene has CDR1 SGHRS and CDR2 YFSETQ. This CDR3 is 14 amino acids long. The CDR3 is CASSLDTGSHEQYF. In DNA form, the CDR3 reads TGCGCCAGCAGCTTGGATACAGGGTCCCACGAGCAGTACTTC.

The chain couples TRBV7-2 to TRBJ1-5; the match to TRBD1 covers 9 bases. CDR1 is SGHTA and CDR2 is FQGNSA in the germline V gene. Losses at the gene ends were 4 bases for V and 6 bases for J; bases not matched to a gene: 7. CDR3 length: 15 residues. The CDR3 loop reads CASSSRQGGIQPQHF. DNA of the CDR3: TGTGCCAGCAGCTCCAGACAGGGGGGAATTCAGCCCCAGCATTTT.